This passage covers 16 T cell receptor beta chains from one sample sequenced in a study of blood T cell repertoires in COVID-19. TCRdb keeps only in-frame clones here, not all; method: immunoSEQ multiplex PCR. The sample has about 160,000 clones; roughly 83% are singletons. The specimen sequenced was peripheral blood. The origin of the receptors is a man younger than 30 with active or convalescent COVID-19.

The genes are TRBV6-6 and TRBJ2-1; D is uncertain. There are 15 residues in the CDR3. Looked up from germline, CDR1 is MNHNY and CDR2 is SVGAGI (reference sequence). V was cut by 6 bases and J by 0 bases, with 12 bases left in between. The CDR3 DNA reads TGTGCCAGCAGCCCTGAGGCTATCTCCTACAATGAGCAGTTCTTC. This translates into CASSPEAISYNEQFF.

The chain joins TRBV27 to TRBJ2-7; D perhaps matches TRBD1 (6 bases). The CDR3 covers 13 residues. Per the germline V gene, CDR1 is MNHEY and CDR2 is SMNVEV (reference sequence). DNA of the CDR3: TGTGTCCCAAGGGACAACGAGAATCACGAGCAGTACTTC. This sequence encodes CVPRDNENHEQYF.

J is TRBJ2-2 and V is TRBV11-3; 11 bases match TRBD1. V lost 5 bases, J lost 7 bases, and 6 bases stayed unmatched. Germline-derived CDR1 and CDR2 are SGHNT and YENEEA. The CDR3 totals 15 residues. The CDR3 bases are TGTGCCAGCAGCATGGGACAGGGGGAGGACGGGGAGCTGTTTTTT. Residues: CASSMGQGEDGELFF.

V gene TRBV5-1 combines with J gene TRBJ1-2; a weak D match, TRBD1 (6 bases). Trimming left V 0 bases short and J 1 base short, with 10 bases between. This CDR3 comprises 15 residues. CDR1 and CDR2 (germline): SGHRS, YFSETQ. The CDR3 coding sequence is TGCGCCAGCAGCTTGGAACAGGGCCATAACTATGGCTACACCTTC. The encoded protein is CASSLEQGHNYGYTF.

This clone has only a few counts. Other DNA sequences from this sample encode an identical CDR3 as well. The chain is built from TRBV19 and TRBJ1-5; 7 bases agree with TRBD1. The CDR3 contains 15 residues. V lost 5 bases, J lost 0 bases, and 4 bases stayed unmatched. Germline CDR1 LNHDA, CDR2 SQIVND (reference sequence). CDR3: CASSGRQGSNQPQHF. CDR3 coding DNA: TGTGCCAGTAGTGGTCGACAGGGTAGCAATCAGCCCCAGCATTTT.

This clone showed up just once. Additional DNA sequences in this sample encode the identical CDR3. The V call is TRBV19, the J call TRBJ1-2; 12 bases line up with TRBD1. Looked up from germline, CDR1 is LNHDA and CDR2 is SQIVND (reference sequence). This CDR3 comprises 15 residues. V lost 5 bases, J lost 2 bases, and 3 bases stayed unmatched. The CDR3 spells CASSWDRGPNYGYTF. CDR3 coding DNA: TGTGCCAGTAGTTGGGACAGGGGGCCGAACTATGGCTACACCTTC.

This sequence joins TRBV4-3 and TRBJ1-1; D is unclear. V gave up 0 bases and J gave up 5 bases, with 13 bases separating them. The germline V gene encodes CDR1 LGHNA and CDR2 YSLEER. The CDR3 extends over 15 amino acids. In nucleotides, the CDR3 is TGCGCCAGCAGCCAAGATACGACAAGCGGGACTGAAGCTTTCTTT. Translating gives CASSQDTTSGTEAFF.

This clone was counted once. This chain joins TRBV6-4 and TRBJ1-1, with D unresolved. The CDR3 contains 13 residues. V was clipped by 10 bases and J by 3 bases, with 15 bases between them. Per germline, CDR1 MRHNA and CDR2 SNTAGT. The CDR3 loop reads CATRVRWDTEAFF. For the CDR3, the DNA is TGTGCCACCCGGGTTAGGTGGGACACTGAAGCTTTCTTT.

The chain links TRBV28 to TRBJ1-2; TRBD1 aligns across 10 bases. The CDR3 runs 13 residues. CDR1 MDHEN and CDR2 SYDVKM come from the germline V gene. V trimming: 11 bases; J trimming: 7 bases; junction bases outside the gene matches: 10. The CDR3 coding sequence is TGTGCCTCCACGACAGGGGGCACCTTTGGCTACACCTTC. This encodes CASTTGGTFGYTF.

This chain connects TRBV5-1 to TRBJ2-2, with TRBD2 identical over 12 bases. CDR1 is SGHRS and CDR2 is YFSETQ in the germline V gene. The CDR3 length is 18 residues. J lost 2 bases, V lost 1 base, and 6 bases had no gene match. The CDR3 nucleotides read TGCGCCAGCAGCTTGCAACGACTAGCGGGAGCCAACACCGGGGAGCTGTTTTTT. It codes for CASSLQRLAGANTGELFF.

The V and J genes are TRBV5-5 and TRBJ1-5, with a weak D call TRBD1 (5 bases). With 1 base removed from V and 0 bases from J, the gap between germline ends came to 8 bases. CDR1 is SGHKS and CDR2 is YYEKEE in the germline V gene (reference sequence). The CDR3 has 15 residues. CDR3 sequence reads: CASSLQGYSNQPQHF. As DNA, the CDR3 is TGTGCCAGCAGCTTGCAGGGTTATAGCAATCAGCCCCAGCATTTT. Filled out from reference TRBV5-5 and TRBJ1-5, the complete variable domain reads DAGVTQSPTHLIKTRGQQVTLRCSPISGHKSVSWYQQVLGQGPQFIFQYYEKEERGRGNFPDRFSARQFPNYSSELNVNALLLGDSALYLCASSLQGYSNQPQHFGDGTRLSIL.

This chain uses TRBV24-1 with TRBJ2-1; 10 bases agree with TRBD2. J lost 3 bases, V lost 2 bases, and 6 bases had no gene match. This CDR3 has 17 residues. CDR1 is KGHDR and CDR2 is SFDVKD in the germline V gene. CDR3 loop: CATSDSALAGIYNEQFF. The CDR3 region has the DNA TGTGCCACCAGTGATTCTGCACTAGCGGGGATCTACAATGAGCAGTTCTTC.

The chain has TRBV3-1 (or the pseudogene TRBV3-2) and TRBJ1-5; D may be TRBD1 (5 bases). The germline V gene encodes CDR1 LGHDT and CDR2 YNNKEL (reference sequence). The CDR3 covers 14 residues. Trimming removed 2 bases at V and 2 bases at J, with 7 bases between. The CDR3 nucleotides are TGTGCCAGCAGCCAACAAGGGGGCAATCAGCCCCAGCATTTT. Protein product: CASSQQGGNQPQHF.

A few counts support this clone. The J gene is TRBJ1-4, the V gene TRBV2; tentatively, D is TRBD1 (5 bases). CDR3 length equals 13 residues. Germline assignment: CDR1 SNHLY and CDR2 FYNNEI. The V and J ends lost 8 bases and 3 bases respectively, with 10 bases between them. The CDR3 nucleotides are TGTGCCAGCCAGGGTATCCCTAATGAAAAACTGTTTTTT. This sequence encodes CASQGIPNEKLFF.

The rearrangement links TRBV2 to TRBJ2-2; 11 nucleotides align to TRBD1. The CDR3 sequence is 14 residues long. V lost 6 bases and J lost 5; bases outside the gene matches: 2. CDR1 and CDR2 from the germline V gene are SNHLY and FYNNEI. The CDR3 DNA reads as TGTGCCAGCAGGGGGACAGGGGGGACCGGGGAGCTGTTTTTT. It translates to CASRGTGGTGELFF.

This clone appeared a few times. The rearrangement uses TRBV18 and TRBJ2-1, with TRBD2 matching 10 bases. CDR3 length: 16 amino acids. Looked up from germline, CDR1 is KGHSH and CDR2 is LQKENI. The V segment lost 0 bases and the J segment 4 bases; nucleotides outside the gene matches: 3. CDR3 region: CASSPPLAGDYNEQFF. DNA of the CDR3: TGTGCCAGCTCACCACCCCTAGCGGGAGATTACAATGAGCAGTTCTTC.